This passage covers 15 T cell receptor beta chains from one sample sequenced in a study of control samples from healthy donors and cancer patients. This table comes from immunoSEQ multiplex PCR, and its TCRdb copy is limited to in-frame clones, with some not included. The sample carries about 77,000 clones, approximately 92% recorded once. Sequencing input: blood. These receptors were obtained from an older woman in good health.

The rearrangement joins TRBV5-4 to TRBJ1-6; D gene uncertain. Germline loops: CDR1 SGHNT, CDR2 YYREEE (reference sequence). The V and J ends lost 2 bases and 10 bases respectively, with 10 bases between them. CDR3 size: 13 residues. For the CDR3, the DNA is TGTGCCAGCAGCTTTGAGGAAGGATCACCCCTCCACTTT. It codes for CASSFEEGSPLHF.

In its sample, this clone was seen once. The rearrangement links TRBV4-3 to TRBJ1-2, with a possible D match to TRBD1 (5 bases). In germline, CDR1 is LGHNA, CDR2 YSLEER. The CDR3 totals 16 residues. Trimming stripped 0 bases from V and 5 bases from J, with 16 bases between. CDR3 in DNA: TGCGCCAGCAGCCAAGATCTCTTTCCCAGGGATTATGGCTACACCTTC. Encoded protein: CASSQDLFPRDYGYTF.

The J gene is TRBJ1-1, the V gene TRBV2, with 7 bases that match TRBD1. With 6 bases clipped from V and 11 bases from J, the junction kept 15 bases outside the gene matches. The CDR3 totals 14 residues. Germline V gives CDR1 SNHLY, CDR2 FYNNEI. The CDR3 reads CASSLRQGITDAFF. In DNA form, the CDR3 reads TGTGCCAGCAGCCTTAGACAGGGTATAACGGATGCTTTCTTT.

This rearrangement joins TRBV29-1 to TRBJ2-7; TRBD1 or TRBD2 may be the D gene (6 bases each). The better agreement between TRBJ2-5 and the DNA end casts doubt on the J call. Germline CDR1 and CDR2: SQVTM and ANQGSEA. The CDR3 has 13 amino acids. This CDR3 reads CSVDWQGRETQYF. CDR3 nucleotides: TGCAGCGTTGATTGGCAGGGGAGGGAGACCCAGTACTTC.

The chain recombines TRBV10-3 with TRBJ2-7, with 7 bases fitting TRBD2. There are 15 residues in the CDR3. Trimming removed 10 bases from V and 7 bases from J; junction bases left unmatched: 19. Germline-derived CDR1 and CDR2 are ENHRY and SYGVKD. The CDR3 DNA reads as TGTGCCACCAGGGTGGGGGGGGACTCGTTGGGAGAGCAGTACTTC. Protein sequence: CATRVGGDSLGEQYF.

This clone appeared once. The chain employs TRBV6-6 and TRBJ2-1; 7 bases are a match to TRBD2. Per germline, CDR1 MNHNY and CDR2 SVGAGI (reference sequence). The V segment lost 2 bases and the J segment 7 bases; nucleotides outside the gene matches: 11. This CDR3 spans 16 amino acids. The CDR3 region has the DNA TGTGCCAGCAGTTACGAAGGGGAGGGCCGAAGGAATGAGCAGTTCTTC. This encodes CASSYEGEGRRNEQFF.

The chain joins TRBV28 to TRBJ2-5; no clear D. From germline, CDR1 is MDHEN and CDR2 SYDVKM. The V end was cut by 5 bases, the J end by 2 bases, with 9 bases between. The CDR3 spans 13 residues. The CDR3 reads CASSGPVQETQYF. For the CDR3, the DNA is TGTGCCAGCAGTGGACCCGTTCAAGAGACCCAGTACTTC. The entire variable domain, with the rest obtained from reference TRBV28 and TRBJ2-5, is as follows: DVKVTQSSRYLVKRTGEKVFLECVQDMDHENMFWYRQDPGLGLRLIYFSYDVKMKEKGDIPEGYSVSREKKERFSLILESASTNQTSMYLCASSGPVQETQYFGPGTRLLVL.

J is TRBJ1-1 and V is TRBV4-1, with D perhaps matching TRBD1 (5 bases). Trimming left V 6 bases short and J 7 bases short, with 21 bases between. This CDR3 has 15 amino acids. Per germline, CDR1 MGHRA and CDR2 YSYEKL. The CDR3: CASSLSGFAPSEAFF. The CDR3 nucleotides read TGCGCCAGCAGTCTATCAGGGTTCGCGCCCAGTGAAGCTTTCTTT.

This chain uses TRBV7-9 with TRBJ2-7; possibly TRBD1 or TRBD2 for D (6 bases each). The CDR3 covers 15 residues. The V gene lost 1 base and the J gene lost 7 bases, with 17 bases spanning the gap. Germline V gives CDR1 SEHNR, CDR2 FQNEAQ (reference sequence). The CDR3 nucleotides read TGTGCCAGCAGCTTAGTGGGCAGGGGCGCGGGGGAGCAGTACTTC. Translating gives CASSLVGRGAGEQYF.

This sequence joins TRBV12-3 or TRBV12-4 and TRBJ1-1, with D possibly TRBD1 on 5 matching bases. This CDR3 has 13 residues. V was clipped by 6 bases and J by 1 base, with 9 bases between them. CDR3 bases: TGTGCCAGCAGCCCAACAGGGAACACTGAAGCTTTCTTT. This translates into CASSPTGNTEAFF.

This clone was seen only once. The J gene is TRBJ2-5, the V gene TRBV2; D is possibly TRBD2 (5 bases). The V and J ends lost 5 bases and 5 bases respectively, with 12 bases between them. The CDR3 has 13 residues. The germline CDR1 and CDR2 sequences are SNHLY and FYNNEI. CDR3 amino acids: CASSPTRWETQYF. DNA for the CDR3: TGTGCCAGCAGTCCTACTAGGTGGGAGACCCAGTACTTC.

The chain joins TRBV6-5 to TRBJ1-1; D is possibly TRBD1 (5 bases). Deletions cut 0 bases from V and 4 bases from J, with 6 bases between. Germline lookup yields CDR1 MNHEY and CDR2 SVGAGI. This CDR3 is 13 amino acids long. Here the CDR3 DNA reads TGTGCCAGCAGTTACTCTGGGACCACTGAAGCTTTCTTT. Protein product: CASSYSGTTEAFF.

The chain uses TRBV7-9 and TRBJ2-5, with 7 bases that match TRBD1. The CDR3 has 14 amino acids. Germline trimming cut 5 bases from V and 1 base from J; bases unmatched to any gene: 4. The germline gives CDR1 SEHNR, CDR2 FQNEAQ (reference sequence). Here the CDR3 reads CASSMGQTQETQYF. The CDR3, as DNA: TGTGCCAGCAGCATGGGACAGACCCAAGAGACCCAGTACTTC.

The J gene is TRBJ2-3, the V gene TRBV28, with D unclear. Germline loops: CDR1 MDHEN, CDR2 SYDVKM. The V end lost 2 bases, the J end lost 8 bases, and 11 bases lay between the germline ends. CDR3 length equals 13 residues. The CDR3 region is CASSLPVGRTQYF. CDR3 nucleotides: TGTGCCAGCAGTTTACCGGTAGGACGTACGCAGTATTTT.

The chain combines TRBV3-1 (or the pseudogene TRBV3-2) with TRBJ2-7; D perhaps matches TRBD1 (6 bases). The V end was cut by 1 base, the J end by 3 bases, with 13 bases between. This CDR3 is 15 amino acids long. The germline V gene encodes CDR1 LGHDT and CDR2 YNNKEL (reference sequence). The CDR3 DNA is TGTGCCAGCAGCCAAGGAGCCAGGGGCCACTACGAGCAGTACTTC. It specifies CASSQGARGHYEQYF.